This T cell receptor beta chain was documented in a study of cytomegalovirus exposure and HLA in healthy donors. Study-level results: Cytomegalovirus-associated status was assigned to 150 to 200 TCR beta chains.

Details on this clone: Its target is not known.

PCR was performed using 60 Vbeta and 13 Jbeta primers. Clones were read by immunoSEQ multiplex PCR, and TCRdb kept only the in-frame ones, dropping some. The repertoire holds more than 90,000 clones, over 75% seen once, with about 4% in the top ten. The CDR3 is made up of 15 amino acids. In germline, CDR1 is MNHNS, CDR2 SASEGT. The J segment lost 4 bases and the V segment lost 7 bases, leaving 10 bases of the junction unmatched. The chain combines TRBV6-1 with TRBJ2-3; TRBD2 matches 8 bases. Sequenced material: PBMCs. The TCR was taken from a man between 45 and 60 years old in good health and CMV-seronegative. The CDR3 loop reads CASTFGGAGADTQYF. For the CDR3, the DNA is TGTGCCAGCACTTTCGGGGGGGCAGGGGCAGATACGCAGTATTTT.